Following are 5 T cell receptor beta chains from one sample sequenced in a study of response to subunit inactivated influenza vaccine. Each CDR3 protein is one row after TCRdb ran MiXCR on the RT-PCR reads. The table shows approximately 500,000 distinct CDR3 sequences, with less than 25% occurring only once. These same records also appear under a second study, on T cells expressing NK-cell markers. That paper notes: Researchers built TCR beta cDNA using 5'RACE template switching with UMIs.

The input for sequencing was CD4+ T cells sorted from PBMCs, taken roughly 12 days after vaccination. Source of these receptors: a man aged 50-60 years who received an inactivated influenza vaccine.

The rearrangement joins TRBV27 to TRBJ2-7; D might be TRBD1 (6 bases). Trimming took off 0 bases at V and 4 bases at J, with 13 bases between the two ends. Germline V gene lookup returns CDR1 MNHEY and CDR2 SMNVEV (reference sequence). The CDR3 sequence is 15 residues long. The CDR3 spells CASSLSRGHAYEQYF. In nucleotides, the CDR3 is TGTGCCAGCAGTTTATCTCGGGGACACGCATACGAGCAGTACTTC.

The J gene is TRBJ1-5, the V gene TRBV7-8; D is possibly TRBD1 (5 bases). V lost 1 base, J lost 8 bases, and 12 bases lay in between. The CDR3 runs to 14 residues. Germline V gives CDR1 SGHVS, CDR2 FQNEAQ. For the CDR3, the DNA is TGTGCCAGCAGCTTAGGGGGGGTTTATGAGCCCCAGCATTTT. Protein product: CASSLGGVYEPQHF.

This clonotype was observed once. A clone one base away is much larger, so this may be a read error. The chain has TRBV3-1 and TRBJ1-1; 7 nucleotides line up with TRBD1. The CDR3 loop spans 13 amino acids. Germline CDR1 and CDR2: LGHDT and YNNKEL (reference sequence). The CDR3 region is CANSQAGGTEAFF. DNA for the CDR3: TGTGCCAACAGCCAAGCAGGGGGCACTGAAGCTTTCTTT.

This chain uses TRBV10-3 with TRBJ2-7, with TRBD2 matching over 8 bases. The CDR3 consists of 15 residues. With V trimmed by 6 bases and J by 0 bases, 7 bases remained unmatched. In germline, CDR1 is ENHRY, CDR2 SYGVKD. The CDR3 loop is CAIRLERGTSYEQYF. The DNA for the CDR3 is TGTGCCATCAGACTCGAGCGGGGGACCTCCTACGAGCAGTACTTC.

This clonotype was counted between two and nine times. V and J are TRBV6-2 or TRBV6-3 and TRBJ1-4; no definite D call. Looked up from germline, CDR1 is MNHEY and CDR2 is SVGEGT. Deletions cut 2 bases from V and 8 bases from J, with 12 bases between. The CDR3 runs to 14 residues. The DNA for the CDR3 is TGTGCCAGCAGTTACGTGGAGGAGGGAGAAAAACTGTTTTTT. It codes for CASSYVEEGEKLFF.